The rows below give T cell receptor beta chains drawn from one sample of a study of blood T cell repertoires in COVID-19. TCRdb's table, derived via immunoSEQ multiplex PCR, lists solely in-frame clones and lacks some. The profile covers over 300,000 clones, with about 89% appearing a single time and roughly 1.2% taken by the ten largest. The sample consisted of peripheral blood. The source is a man aged 40-49 years with acute or convalescent COVID-19. CDR3s include the opening cysteine and the closing phenylalanine or tryptophan. A D gene is named only where the DNA matches it firmly. Size values are once, few and many counts, or a class for expanded clones, and some rows have none.

18	TRBV24-1	TRBJ2-6	TRBD2	.	TGTGCCACCAGTGATAGACGGGGGGATGCCTCTGGGGCCAACGTCCTGACTTTC	CATSDRRGDASGANVLTF
15	TRBV5-4	TRBJ2-3	TRBD1	.	TGTGCCAGCAGCCGCCGGGACAGGGGCCCAGATACGCAGTATTTT	CASSRRDRGPDTQYF
14	TRBV2	TRBJ1-5	.	.	TGTGCCAGCAGTGACCCAGGGGGCAATCAGCCCCAGCATTTT	CASSDPGGNQPQHF
15	TRBV4-2	TRBJ2-7	TRBD1	.	TGTGCCAGCAGCCCAGGGACAGGGGGTTACTACGAGCAGTACTTC	CASSPGTGGYYEQYF
11	TRBV25-1	TRBJ1-2	.	.	TGTGCCAGCAGTGAGGGGAGCGGCTACACCTTC	CASSEGSGYTF
15	TRBV6-5	TRBJ1-5	.	.	TGTGCCAGCAGAGGACTGTTGAGCGTGGGTCAGCCCCAGCATTTT	CASRGLLSVGQPQHF
14	TRBV30	TRBJ2-7	.	.	TGTGCCTGGAGTGTTGGAGGGGTAACCTACGAGCAGTACTTC	CAWSVGGVTYEQYF
13	TRBV7-2	TRBJ1-5	.	.	TGTGCCAGCAGCTTTGGGGCTGATCAGCCCCAGCATTTT	CASSFGADQPQHF
16	TRBV7-6	TRBJ2-2	TRBD2	once	TGTGCCAGCAGCCCCGGGACTAGCGCGAACACCGGGGAGCTGTTTTTT	CASSPGTSANTGELFF
11	TRBV5-6	TRBJ1-2	.	.	TGTGCCAGCAGCTTTAGATCTGGCTACACCTTC	CASSFRSGYTF
13	TRBV4-1	TRBJ2-7	.	.	TGCGCCAGCAGCCATGGGGACACTTACGAGCAGTACTTC	CASSHGDTYEQYF
17	TRBV7-9	TRBJ1-4	.	.	TGTGCCAGCAGCTTATTACCCTTGGGGCAGGGTAATGAAAAACTGTTTTTT	CASSLLPLGQGNEKLFF
12	TRBV5-5	TRBJ2-3	.	.	TGTGCCAGCAGCTTTGAGGGAGATACGCAGTATTTT	CASSFEGDTQYF
13	TRBV12-3/TRBV12-4	TRBJ1-5	.	.	TGTGCCAGCACGGGGAATGGCAATCAGCCCCAGCATTTT	CASTGNGNQPQHF
17	TRBV6-2/TRBV6-3	TRBJ1-6	TRBD1	.	TGTGCCAGCAGTTACGCGACCTACAGGGGTTTGGATTCACCCCTCCACTTT	CASSYATYRGLDSPLHF
17	TRBV5-4	TRBJ2-2	TRBD2	.	TGTGCCAGCAGACGTGGGACTAGCGGGTTGAACACCGGGGAGCTGTTTTTT	CASRRGTSGLNTGELFF
13	TRBV11-2	TRBJ1-1	.	few	TGTGCCAGCAGCTTAGTGGGGCGGACTGAAGCTTTCTTT	CASSLVGRTEAFF
13	TRBV27	TRBJ1-2	.	once	TGTGCCAGCAGTTTATCCAGGGCAGCAGGCTACACCTTC	CASSLSRAAGYTF
15	TRBV5-5	TRBJ1-1	.	.	TGTGCCAGCAGCCAGGCGAGGGGGATGAACACTGAAGCTTTCTTT	CASSQARGMNTEAFF
17	TRBV27	TRBJ1-6	.	.	TGTGCCAGCAGTTCGTTTTACCTGGACAGAAATAATTCACCCCTCCACTTT	CASSSFYLDRNNSPLHF
14	TRBV19	TRBJ1-5	TRBD1	.	TGTGCCAGTAGTAACCGGGACAGGGACCAGCCCCAGCATTTT	CASSNRDRDQPQHF
15	TRBV27	TRBJ1-6	.	.	TGTGCCAGCAGTATCCTCCGGGAATCAAAGTCACCCCTCCACTTT	CASSILRESKSPLHF
15	TRBV30	TRBJ2-4	TRBD2	.	TGTGCCTGGAGTTGGCTCTCTAGCGGGAGAAACATTCAGTACTTC	CAWSWLSSGRNIQYF
15	TRBV5-1	TRBJ2-1	TRBD2	.	TGCGCCAGCAGGTCCGGGACTAGTAGATTAGATGAGCAGTTCTTC	CASRSGTSRLDEQFF
14	TRBV2	TRBJ1-2	.	.	TGTGCCAGCAGTCCTCAGGGGAGGGACTATGGCTACACCTTC	CASSPQGRDYGYTF
11	TRBV30	TRBJ1-1	TRBD1	.	TGTGCCTGGCGGACAGGGGGCCACGCTTTCTTT	CAWRTGGHAFF
15	TRBV18	TRBJ2-7	.	once	TGTGCCAGCTCACCGCTCCCGGTAATGAGCTACGAGCAGTACTTC	CASSPLPVMSYEQYF
13	TRBV12-3/TRBV12-4	TRBJ1-2	TRBD1	.	TGTGCCAGCACCGTGACAGGGAACTATGGCTACACCTTC	CASTVTGNYGYTF
14	TRBV5-1	TRBJ1-6	.	.	TGCGCCAGCAGCTTGGAGCACGCTAATTCACCCCTCCACTTT	CASSLEHANSPLHF
13	TRBV7-3	TRBJ2-5	.	.	TGTGCCAGCAGCCCGGGACATGGAGAGACCCAGTACTTC	CASSPGHGETQYF
18	TRBV15	TRBJ1-5	TRBD1	.	TGTGCCACCCAACGACAGGGGTTGTTTGTACTTGGCAATCAGCCCCAGCATTTT	CATQRQGLFVLGNQPQHF
15	TRBV11-1	TRBJ1-2	TRBD1	.	TGTGCCAGCAGCTTAGTCACAGGGGCGAACTATGGCTACACCTTC	CASSLVTGANYGYTF
15	TRBV25-1	TRBJ2-3	.	.	TGTGCCAGCAGCAGCGAGGCAGGGGTGCCAGATACGCAGTATTTT	CASSSEAGVPDTQYF
15	TRBV7-3	TRBJ2-2	TRBD2	.	TGTGCCAGCAGCGCGGGACTAGTGGGCACCGGGGAGCTGTTTTTT	CASSAGLVGTGELFF
16	TRBV7-6	TRBJ2-4	TRBD2	.	TGTGCCAGCAGCTACGGGGGGGCTTTGGCCAAAAACATTCAGTACTTC	CASSYGGALAKNIQYF
15	TRBV5-1	TRBJ1-4	TRBD1	once	TGCGCCAGCAGCTTGGCGGACAGGGTGGAAGAAAAACTGTTTTTT	CASSLADRVEEKLFF
16	TRBV27	TRBJ1-1	TRBD1	.	TGTGCCAGCAGTTCCGCTGGGACAGGGTGGGACACTGAAGCTTTCTTT	CASSSAGTGWDTEAFF
16	TRBV6-1	TRBJ2-7	TRBD2	few	TGTGCCAGCGGTGGACTAGCGGCTTATGTTGGCTACGAGCAGTACTTC	CASGGLAAYVGYEQYF
17	TRBV5-4	TRBJ2-3	TRBD2	.	TGTGCCAGCAGCTCCGGAGGCCTAGCGGGAGGTTCAGATACGCAGTATTTT	CASSSGGLAGGSDTQYF
15	TRBV28	TRBJ1-3	.	once	TGTGCCAGCAGTTTAGTCCCAGGCTCTGGAAACACCATATATTTT	CASSLVPGSGNTIYF
13	TRBV6-2/TRBV6-3	TRBJ2-1	TRBD2	.	TGTGCCAGCAGTTACGGCAGCGGGGTGGAGCAGTTCTTC	CASSYGSGVEQFF
13	TRBV10-2	TRBJ2-7	TRBD1	.	TGCGCCAGCACCCGGGACAGGGCCTACGAGCAGTACTTC	CASTRDRAYEQYF
21	TRBV15	TRBJ1-1	TRBD1	.	TGTGCCACCATAGGGGTCGCGACAGGGCGAAAGGGGCCCTCGAAGAACACTGAAGCTTTCTTT	CATIGVATGRKGPSKNTEAFF
13	TRBV6-1	TRBJ1-5	.	.	TGTGCCAGCAGTGAACTACTTAATCAGCCCCAGCATTTT	CASSELLNQPQHF
15	TRBV7-9	TRBJ2-7	TRBD1	.	TGTGCCAGCAGCCAGCACCCGGGACAGGGGGGCGAGCAGTACTTC	CASSQHPGQGGEQYF
13	TRBV7-9	TRBJ2-3	.	.	TGTGCCAGCAGCGACCAGGGACTCCGGCGGCTGTATTTT	CASSDQGLRRLYF
17	TRBV2	TRBJ1-1	TRBD1	.	TGTGCCAGCAGTCCAGCCTACACAGGGGGGGGGTACACTGAAGCTTTCTTT	CASSPAYTGGGYTEAFF
17	TRBV10-1	TRBJ1-5	.	.	TGCGCCAGCAGAACTGGCCCTGGCGCAGGTATGTCGGAGCCCCAGCATTTT	CASRTGPGAGMSEPQHF
14	TRBV27	TRBJ2-7	.	few	TGTGCCAGCAGTTTCGGGATCCTCTCCTACGAGCAGTACTTC	CASSFGILSYEQYF
16	TRBV6-2/TRBV6-3	TRBJ2-4	.	.	TGTGCCAGCAGTTACTGGGGTCGTCCGGGGGAGGACATTCAGTACTTC	CASSYWGRPGEDIQYF
15	TRBV5-5	TRBJ1-2	TRBD1	.	TGTGCCAGCAGCTTGGCCCGACAGGGGATATATGGCTACACCTTC	CASSLARQGIYGYTF
15	TRBV6-6	TRBJ1-2	TRBD1	once	TGTGCCAGCAGTTACATTGGGACAGGGAATATAGGCTACACCTTC	CASSYIGTGNIGYTF